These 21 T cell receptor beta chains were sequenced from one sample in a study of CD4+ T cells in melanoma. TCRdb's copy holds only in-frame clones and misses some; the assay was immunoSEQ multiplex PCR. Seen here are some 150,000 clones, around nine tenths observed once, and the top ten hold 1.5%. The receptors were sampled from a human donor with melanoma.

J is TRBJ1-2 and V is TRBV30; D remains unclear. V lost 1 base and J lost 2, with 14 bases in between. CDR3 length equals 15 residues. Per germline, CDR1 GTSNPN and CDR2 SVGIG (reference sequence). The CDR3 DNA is TGTGCCTGGAGTGCGTTGGCAGACAAAAACTATGGCTACACCTTC. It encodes CAWSALADKNYGYTF.

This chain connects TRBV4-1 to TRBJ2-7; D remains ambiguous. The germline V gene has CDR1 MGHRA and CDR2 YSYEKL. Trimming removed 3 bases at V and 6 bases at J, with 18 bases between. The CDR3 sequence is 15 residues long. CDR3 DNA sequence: TGCGCCAGCAGCCAGGTCGCAGGCACCCCTCTCGAGCAGTACTTC. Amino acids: CASSQVAGTPLEQYF.

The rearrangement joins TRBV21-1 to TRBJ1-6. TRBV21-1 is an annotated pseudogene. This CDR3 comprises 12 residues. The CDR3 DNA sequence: TGTGCCAGCAGCATGGAGGGTTCACCCCTCCACTTT. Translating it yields CASSMEGSPLHF.

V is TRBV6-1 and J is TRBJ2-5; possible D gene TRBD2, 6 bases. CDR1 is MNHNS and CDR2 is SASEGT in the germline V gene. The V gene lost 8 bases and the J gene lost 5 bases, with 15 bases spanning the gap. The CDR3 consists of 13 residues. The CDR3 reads CASRPRGYETQYF. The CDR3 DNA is TGTGCCAGCCGGCCGCGGGGTTATGAGACCCAGTACTTC.

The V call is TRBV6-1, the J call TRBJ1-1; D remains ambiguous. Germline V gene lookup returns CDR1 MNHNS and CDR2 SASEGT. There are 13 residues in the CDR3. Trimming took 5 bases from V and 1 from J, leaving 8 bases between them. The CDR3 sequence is CASSRPGNTEAFF. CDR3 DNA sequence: TGTGCCAGCAGTAGACCGGGGAACACTGAAGCTTTCTTT.

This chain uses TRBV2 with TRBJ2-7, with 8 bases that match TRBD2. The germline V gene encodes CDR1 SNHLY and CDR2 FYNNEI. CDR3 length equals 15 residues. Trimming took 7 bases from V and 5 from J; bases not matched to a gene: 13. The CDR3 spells CASNWGLGPLNEQYF. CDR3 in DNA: TGTGCCAGCAACTGGGGACTAGGTCCTCTCAACGAGCAGTACTTC.

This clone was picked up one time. Here the CDR3 reads CASSPSGTILPRTDTQYF. The CDR3 bases are TGCGCCAGCAGCCCTTCCGGGACCATTCTACCGCGGACAGATACGCAGTATTTT. The chain is built from TRBV5-1 and TRBJ2-3; D is tentatively TRBD1 or TRBD2 (5 bases each). Germline CDR1 reads SGHRS; CDR2 reads YFSETQ. V was cut by 4 bases and J by 3 bases, with 24 bases left in between. The length of the CDR3 is 18 residues.

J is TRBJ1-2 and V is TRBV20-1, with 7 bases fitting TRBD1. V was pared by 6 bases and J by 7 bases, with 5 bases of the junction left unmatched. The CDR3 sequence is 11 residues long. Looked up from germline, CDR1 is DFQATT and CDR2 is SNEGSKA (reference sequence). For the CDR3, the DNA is TGCAGTGCCAAGACAGGGACTGGCTACACCTTC. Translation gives CSAKTGTGYTF.

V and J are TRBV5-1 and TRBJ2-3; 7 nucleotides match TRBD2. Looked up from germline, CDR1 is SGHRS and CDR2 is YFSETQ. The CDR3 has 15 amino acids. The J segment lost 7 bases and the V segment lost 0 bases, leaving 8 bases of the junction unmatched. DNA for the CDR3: TGCGCCAGCAGCTTGGGCGGGGACGGGGGGAATACGCAGTATTTT. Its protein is CASSLGGDGGNTQYF.

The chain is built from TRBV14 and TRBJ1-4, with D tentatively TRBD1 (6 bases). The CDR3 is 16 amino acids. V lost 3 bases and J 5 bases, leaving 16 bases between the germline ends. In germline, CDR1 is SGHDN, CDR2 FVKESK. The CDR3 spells CASSHRRRGGNEKLFF. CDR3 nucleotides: TGTGCCAGCAGCCACCGGCGCAGGGGAGGGAATGAAAAACTGTTTTTT.

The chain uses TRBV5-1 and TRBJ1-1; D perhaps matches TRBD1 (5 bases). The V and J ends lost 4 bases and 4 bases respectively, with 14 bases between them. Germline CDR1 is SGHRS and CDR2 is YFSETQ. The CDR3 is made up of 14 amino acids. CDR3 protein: CASSPIQGRTEAFF. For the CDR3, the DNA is TGCGCCAGCAGCCCTATTCAGGGACGCACTGAAGCTTTCTTT.

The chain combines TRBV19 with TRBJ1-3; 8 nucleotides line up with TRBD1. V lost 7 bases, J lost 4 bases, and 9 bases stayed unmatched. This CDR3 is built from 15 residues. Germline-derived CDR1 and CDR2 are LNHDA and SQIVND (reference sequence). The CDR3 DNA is TGTGCCAGTATTTCCCAGGGGGCGTCCGGAAACACCATATATTTT. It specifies CASISQGASGNTIYF. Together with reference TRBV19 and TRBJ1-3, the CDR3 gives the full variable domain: DGGITQSPKYLFRKEGQNVTLSCEQNLNHDAMYWYRQDPGQGLRLIYYSQIVNDFQKGDIAEGYSVSREKKESFPLTVTSAQKNPTAFYLCASISQGASGNTIYFGEGSWLTVV.

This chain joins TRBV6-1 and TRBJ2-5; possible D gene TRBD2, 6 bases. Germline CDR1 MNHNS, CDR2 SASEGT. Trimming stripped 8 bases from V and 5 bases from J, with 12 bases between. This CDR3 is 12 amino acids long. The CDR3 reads CASEMRGETQYF. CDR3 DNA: TGTGCCAGCGAGATGCGGGGCGAGACCCAGTACTTC.

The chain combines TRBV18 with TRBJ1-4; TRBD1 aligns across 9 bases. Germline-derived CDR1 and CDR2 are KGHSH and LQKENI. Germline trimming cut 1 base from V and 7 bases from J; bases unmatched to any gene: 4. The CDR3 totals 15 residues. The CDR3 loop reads CASSPQTGGGEKLFF. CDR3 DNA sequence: TGTGCCAGCTCACCACAAACAGGGGGCGGTGAAAAACTGTTTTTT.

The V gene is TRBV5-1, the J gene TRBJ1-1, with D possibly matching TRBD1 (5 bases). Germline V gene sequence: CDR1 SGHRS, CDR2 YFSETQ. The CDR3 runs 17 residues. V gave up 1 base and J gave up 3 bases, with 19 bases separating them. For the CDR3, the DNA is TGCGCCAGCAGCTTGAGTGCGTTTCCCGACAGTTACACTGAAGCTTTCTTT. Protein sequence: CASSLSAFPDSYTEAFF.

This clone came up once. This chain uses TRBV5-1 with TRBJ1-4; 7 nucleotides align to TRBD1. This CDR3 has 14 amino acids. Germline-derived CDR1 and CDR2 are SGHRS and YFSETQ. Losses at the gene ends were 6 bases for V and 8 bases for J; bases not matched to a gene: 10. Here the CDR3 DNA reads TGCGCCAGCACAAAAGAGGGGGCTATGGAAAAACTGTTTTTT. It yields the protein CASTKEGAMEKLFF.

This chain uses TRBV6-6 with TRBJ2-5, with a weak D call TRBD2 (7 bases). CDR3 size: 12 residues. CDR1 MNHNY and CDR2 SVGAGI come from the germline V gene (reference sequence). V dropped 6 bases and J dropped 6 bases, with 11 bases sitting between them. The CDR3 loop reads CASRGGPKTQYF. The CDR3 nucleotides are TGTGCCAGCAGGGGGGGGCCTAAGACCCAGTACTTC.

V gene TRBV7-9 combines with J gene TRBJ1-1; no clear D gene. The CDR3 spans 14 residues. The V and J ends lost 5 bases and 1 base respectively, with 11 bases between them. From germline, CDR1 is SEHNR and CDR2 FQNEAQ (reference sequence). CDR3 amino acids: CASSPRGTNTEAFF. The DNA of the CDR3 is TGTGCCAGCAGCCCACGTGGCACGAACACTGAAGCTTTCTTT.

This CDR3 is CASSPGTVGYEQYF. CDR3 sequence (DNA): TGTGCCAGCAGCCCAGGGACAGTTGGCTACGAGCAGTACTTC. The chain combines TRBV9 with TRBJ2-7, with TRBD1 identical over 7 bases. The CDR3 covers 14 residues. Germline V gives CDR1 SGDLS, CDR2 YYNGEE. V gave up 4 bases and J gave up 3 bases; unmatched junction bases: 7.

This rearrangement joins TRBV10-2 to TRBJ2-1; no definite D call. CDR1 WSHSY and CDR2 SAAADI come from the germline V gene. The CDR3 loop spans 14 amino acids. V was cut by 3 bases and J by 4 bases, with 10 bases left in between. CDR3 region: CASSDVREYNEQFF. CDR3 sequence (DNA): TGCGCCAGCAGTGACGTCAGAGAATACAATGAGCAGTTCTTC.

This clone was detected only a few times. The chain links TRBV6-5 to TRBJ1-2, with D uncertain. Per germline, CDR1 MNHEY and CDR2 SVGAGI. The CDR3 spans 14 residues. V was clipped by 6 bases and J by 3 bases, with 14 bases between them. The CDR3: CASRQGREYYGYTF. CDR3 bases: TGTGCCAGCAGGCAAGGCCGGGAGTACTATGGCTACACCTTC.